These 6 T cell receptor beta chains came from one sample sequenced in a study of blood T cell repertoires in COVID-19. Here immunoSEQ multiplex PCR was the method, and the copy in TCRdb shows in-frame clones only, minus some. The repertoire holds under 350,000 clones, with about nine tenths as singletons. Input material: peripheral blood. The receptor set was obtained from a man in his forties or fifties with acute or convalescent COVID-19.

This sequence joins TRBV12-5 and TRBJ1-6; D remains unclear. Per germline, CDR1 LGHNT and CDR2 FRNRAP. The CDR3 totals 15 residues. Trimming took 2 bases from V and 7 from J, leaving 12 bases between them. CDR3 amino acids: CASGLNPAGNSPLHF. The CDR3, as DNA: TGTGCTAGTGGTTTGAATCCTGCGGGAAATTCACCCCTCCACTTT. Full variable domain (missing parts from reference TRBV12-5 and TRBJ1-6): DARVTQTPRHKVTEMGQEVTMRCQPILGHNTVFWYRQTMMQGLELLAYFRNRAPLDDSGMPKDRFSAEMPDATLATLKIQPSEPRDSAVYFCASGLNPAGNSPLHFGNGTRLTVT.

In this sample, this clone turned up once. V is TRBV4-1 and J is TRBJ2-7; 9 nucleotides agree with TRBD1. The ends lost 4 bases at V and 4 bases at J; junction bases unmatched: 5. CDR1 MGHRA and CDR2 YSYEKL come from the germline V gene. The CDR3 sequence is 14 residues long. The CDR3 nucleotides are TGCGCCAGCAGCCCCCGGGACAGGGCGTACGAGCAGTACTTC. Translating it yields CASSPRDRAYEQYF.

Worth noting for this clone: This CDR3 is also generated by other DNA sequences in the sample. The rearrangement joins TRBV9 to TRBJ2-5, with TRBD1 matching 7 bases. Trimming removed 2 bases from V and 2 bases from J; junction bases left unmatched: 3. The CDR3 runs 14 residues. Per the germline V gene, CDR1 is SGDLS and CDR2 is YYNGEE. The CDR3 bases are TGTGCCAGCAGCGTCGGCAGGGGGCAAGAGACCCAGTACTTC. Its translation: CASSVGRGQETQYF.

V gene TRBV30 combines with J gene TRBJ1-1, with 8 nucleotides matching TRBD1. Germline V lookup: CDR1 GTSNPN, CDR2 SVGIG (reference sequence). V gave up 3 bases and J gave up 6 bases; unmatched junction bases: 6. This CDR3 region has 13 residues. The CDR3 nucleotides read TGTGCCTGGAGATGGCAGGGGGCTTCTGAAGCTTTCTTT. Residues: CAWRWQGASEAFF. Full variable domain (remainder filled in from reference TRBV30 and TRBJ1-1): SQTIHQWPATLVQPVGSPLSLECTVEGTSNPNLYWYRQAAGRGLQLLFYSVGIGQISSEVPQNLSASRPQDRQFILSSKKLLLSDSGFYLCAWRWQGASEAFFGQGTRLTVV.

V is TRBV11-2 and J is TRBJ1-6; D unresolved. CDR1 is SGHAT, CDR2 FQNNGV, per germline. CDR3 size: 13 residues. V was clipped by 1 base and J by 8 bases, with 6 bases between them. CDR3 coding DNA: TGTGCCAGCAGCTTAGCAACGGATTCACCCCTCCACTTT. It yields the protein CASSLATDSPLHF.

This clone was observed a few times. This chain connects TRBV28 to TRBJ1-2, with 9 nucleotides matching TRBD1. The CDR3 loop spans 13 amino acids. V dropped 8 bases and J dropped 7; count of bases not matched to a gene: 8. Germline-derived CDR1 and CDR2 are MDHEN and SYDVKM. As DNA, the CDR3 is TGTGCCAGCCGCTTTCCGGGACAGGGTGGCTACACCTTC. Protein sequence: CASRFPGQGGYTF.